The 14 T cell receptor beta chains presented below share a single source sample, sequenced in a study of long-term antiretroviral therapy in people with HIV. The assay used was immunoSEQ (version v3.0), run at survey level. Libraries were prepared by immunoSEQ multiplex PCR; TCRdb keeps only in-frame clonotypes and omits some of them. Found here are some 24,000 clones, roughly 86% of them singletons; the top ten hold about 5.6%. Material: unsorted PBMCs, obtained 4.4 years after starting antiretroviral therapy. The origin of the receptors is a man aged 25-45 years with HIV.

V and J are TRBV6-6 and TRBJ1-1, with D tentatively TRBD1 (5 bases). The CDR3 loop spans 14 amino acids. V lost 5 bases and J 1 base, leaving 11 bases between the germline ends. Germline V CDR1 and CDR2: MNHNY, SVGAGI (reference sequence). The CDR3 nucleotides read TGTGCCAGCAGTCAGGAGGGGTCGAACACTGAAGCTTTCTTT. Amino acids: CASSQEGSNTEAFF.

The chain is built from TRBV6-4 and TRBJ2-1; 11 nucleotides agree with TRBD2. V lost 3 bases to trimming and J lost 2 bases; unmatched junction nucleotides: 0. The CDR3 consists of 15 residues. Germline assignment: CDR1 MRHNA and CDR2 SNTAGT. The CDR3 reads CASSDSGGAYNEQFF. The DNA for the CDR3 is TGTGCCAGCAGTGATAGCGGGGGGGCCTACAATGAGCAGTTCTTC.

CDR3 in DNA: TGTGCCAGCAGTAGGGGCGACCTCAGGGACTACGAGCAGTACTTC. Its translation: CASSRGDLRDYEQYF. This chain links TRBV28 with TRBJ2-7; weak D call: TRBD1 (5 bases). The CDR3 runs 15 residues. Germline lookup yields CDR1 MDHEN and CDR2 SYDVKM. V lost 5 bases and J 3 bases, leaving 17 bases between the germline ends.

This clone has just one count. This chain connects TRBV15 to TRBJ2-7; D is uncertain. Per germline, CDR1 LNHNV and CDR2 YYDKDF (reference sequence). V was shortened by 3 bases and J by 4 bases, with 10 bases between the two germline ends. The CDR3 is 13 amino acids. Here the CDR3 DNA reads TGTGCCACCAGCAGGGAGATCCCTTACGAGCAGTACTTC. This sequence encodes CATSREIPYEQYF. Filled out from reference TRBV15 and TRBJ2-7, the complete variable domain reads DAMVIQNPRYQVTQFGKPVTLSCSQTLNHNVMYWYQQKSSQAPKLLFHYYDKDFNNEADTPDNFQSRRPNTSFCFLDIRSPGLGDTAMYLCATSREIPYEQYFGPGTRLTVT.

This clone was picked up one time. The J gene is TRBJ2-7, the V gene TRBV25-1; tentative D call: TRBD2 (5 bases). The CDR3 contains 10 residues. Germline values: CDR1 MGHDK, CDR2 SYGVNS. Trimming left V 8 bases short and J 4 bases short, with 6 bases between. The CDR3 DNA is TGTGCCAGCGGGGAGTACGAGCAGTACTTC. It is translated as CASGEYEQYF.

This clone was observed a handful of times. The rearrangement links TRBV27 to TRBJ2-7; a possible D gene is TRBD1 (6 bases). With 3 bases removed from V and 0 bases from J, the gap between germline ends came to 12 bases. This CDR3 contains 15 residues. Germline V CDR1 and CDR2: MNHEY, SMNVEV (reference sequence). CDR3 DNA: TGTGCCAGCAGTTTCACCGGGGACATCTCCTACGAGCAGTACTTC. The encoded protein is CASSFTGDISYEQYF.

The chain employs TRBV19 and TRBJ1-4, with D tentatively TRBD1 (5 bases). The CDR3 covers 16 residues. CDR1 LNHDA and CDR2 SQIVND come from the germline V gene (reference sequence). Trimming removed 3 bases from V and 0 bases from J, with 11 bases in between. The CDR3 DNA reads TGTGCCAGTAGTATGAGGGGCAGGTCAACTAATGAAAAACTGTTTTTT. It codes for CASSMRGRSTNEKLFF.

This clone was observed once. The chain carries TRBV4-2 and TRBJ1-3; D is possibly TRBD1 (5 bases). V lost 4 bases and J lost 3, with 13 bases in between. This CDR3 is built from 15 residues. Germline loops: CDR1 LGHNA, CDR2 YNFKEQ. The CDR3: CASSPAGGGGNTIYF. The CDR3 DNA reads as TGTGCCAGCAGCCCCGCTGGGGGAGGTGGAAACACCATATATTTT.

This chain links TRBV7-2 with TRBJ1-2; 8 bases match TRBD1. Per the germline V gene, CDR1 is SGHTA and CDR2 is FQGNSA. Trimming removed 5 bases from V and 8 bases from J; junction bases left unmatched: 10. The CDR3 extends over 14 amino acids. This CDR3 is CASSPDRVAGGYTF. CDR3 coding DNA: TGTGCCAGCAGCCCGGACAGGGTAGCAGGAGGCTACACCTTC.

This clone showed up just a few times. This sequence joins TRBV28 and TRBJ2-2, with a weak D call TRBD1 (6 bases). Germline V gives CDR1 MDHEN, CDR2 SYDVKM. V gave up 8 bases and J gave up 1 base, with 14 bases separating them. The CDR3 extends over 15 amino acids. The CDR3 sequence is CASRPETGNTGELFF. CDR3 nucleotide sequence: TGTGCCAGCCGGCCCGAGACAGGGAACACCGGGGAGCTGTTTTTT.

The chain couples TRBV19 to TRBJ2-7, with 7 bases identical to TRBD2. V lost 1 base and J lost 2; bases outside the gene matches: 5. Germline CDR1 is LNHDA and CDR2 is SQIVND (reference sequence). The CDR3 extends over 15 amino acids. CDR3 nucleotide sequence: TGTGCCAGTAGTATAGCCCGAGCGGGAACCTACGAGCAGTACTTC. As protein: CASSIARAGTYEQYF. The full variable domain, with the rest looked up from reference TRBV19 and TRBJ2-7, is DGGITQSPKYLFRKEGQNVTLSCEQNLNHDAMYWYRQDPGQGLRLIYYSQIVNDFQKGDIAEGYSVSREKKESFPLTVTSAQKNPTAFYLCASSIARAGTYEQYFGPGTRLTVT.

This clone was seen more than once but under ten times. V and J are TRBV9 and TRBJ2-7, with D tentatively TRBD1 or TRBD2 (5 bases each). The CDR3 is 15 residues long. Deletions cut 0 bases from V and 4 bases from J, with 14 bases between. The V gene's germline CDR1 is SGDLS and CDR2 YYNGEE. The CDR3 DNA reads TGTGCCAGCAGCGTAGTCCCGGGACGGATTTACGAGCAGTACTTC. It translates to CASSVVPGRIYEQYF.

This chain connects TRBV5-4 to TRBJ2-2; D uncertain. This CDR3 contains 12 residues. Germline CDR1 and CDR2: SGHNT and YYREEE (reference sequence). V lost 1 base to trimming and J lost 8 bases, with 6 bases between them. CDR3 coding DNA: TGTGCCAGCAGCTTGCAGTTAGGGGAGCTGTTTTTT. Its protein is CASSLQLGELFF.

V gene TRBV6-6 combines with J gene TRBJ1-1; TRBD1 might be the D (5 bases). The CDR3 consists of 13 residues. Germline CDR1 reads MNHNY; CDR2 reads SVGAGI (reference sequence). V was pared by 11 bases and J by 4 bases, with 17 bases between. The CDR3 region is CASRKGMGTEAFF. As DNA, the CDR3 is TGTGCCTCTCGTAAGGGGATGGGCACTGAAGCTTTCTTT.